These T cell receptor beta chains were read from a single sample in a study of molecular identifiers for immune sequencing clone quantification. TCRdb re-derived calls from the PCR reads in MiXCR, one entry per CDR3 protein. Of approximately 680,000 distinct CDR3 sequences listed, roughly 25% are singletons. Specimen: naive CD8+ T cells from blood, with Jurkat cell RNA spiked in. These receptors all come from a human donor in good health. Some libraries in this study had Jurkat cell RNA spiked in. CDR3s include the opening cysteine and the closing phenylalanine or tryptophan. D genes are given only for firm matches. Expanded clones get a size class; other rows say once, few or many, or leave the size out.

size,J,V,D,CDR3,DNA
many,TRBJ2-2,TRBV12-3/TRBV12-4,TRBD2,CASSVLAGVGTGELFF,TGTGCCAGCAGTGTATTAGCGGGAGTGGGTACCGGGGAGCTGTTTTTT
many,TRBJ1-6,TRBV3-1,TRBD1,CASSPRQGVDSPLHF,TGTGCCAGCAGTCCTCGACAGGGAGTGGATTCACCCCTCCACTTT
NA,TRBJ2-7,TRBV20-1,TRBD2,CSAGTSGSPMYEQYF,TGCAGTGCCGGGACTAGCGGATCCCCCATGTACGAGCAGTACTTC
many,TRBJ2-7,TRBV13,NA,CASSPLGGEQYF,TGTGCCAGCAGCCCGCTCGGAGGCGAGCAGTACTTC
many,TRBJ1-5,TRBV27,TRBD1,CASSLGQGGQPQHF,TGTGCCAGCAGCTTGGGGCAGGGGGGACAGCCCCAGCATTTT
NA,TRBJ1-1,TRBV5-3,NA,CASSLERGGLTNTEAFF,TGTGCCAGCAGCTTGGAGCGGGGGGGCCTTACTAACACTGAAGCTTTCTTT
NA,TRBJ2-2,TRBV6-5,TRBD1,CASSRAAWTGGSGELFF,TGTGCCAGCAGCCGAGCCGCGTGGACAGGGGGGTCCGGGGAGCTGTTTTTT
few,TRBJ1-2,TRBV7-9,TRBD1,CASSLPGQGAYSGYTF,TGTGCCAGCAGCCTTCCGGGACAGGGGGCGTATAGTGGCTACACCTTC
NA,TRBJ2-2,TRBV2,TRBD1,CAGRTGITGELFF,TGTGCCGGCAGGACAGGGATCACCGGGGAGCTGTTTTTT
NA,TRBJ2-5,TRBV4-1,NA,CASSQEPGRGPETQYF,TGCGCCAGCAGCCAAGAACCAGGGCGTGGGCCAGAGACCCAGTACTTC
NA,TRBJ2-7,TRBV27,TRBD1,CASSVDRTYEQYF,TGTGCCAGCAGTGTGGACAGGACCTACGAGCAGTACTTC
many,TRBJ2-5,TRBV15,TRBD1,CATSRDERTGTIGETQYF,TGTGCCACCAGCAGAGATGAGAGGACAGGGACGATTGGAGAGACCCAGTACTTC
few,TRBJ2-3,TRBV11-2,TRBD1,CASSLPKQGTVTDTQYF,TGTGCCAGCAGCTTACCTAAACAGGGGACGGTCACAGATACGCAGTATTTT
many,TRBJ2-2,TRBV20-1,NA,CSAEGRWTGELFF,TGCAGTGCAGAGGGGAGATGGACCGGGGAGCTGTTTTTT
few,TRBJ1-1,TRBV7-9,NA,CASSLSSAPNTEAFF,TGTGCCAGCAGCTTATCGAGCGCTCCCAACACTGAAGCTTTCTTT
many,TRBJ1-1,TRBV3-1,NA,CASSQVERAEAFF,TGTGCCAGCAGCCAAGTAGAGAGGGCTGAAGCTTTCTTT
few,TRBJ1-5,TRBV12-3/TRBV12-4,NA,CASSHAGGNQPQHF,TGTGCCAGCAGCCACGCGGGGGGCAATCAGCCCCAGCATTTT
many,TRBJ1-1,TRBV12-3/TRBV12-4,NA,CANTGLVATEAFF,TGTGCCAACACGGGCCTGGTCGCGACTGAAGCTTTCTTT
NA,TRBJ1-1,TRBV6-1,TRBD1,CASRDRGGIEAFF,TGTGCCAGCAGAGACAGGGGGGGGATTGAAGCTTTCTTT
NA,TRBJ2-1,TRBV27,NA,CASSFTPLTYNEQFF,TGTGCCAGCAGTTTTACGCCACTGACCTACAATGAGCAGTTCTTC
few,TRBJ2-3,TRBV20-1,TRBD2,CSARDLLAELSTDTQYF,TGCAGTGCTAGAGATTTGCTAGCGGAACTTAGCACAGATACGCAGTATTTT
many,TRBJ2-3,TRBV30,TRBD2,CAWTAGTSGAYTQYF,TGTGCCTGGACCGCCGGGACTAGCGGGGCCTATACGCAGTATTTT
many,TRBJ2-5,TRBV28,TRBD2,CASSERLAQETQYF,TGTGCCAGCAGCGAACGACTAGCCCAAGAGACCCAGTACTTC
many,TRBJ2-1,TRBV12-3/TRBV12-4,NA,CASSWGRVNEQFF,TGTGCCAGCAGTTGGGGGAGAGTCAATGAGCAGTTCTTC
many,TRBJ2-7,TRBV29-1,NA,CSVETEERPPGEQYF,TGCAGCGTTGAAACGGAGGAGCGCCCGCCTGGCGAGCAGTACTTC
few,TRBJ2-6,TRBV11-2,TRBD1,CASSPGQISGANVLTF,TGTGCCAGCAGCCCGGGACAGATCTCTGGGGCCAACGTCCTGACTTTC
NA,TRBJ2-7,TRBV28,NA,CASSLLEGPIGLEQYF,TGTGCCAGCAGTTTACTGGAGGGCCCTATAGGCTTGGAGCAGTACTTC
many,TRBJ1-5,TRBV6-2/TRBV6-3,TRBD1,CASSYRQGPFVNQPQHF,TGTGCCAGCAGTTACCGACAGGGGCCTTTTGTGAATCAGCCCCAGCATTTT
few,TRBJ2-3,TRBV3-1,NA,CASSQEALAVGTDTQYF,TGTGCCAGCAGCCAAGAGGCCCTTGCGGTCGGCACAGATACGCAGTATTTT
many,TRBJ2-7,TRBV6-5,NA,CASTGQPGEQYF,TGTGCCAGCACGGGCCAACCGGGGGAGCAGTACTTC
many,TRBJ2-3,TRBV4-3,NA,CASSQRGVISADTQYF,TGCGCCAGCAGCCAAAGAGGGGTCATCTCGGCAGATACGCAGTATTTT
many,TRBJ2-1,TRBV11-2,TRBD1,CASSSVGQTLYNEQFF,TGTGCCAGCAGCTCTGTGGGACAGACCCTATACAATGAGCAGTTCTTC
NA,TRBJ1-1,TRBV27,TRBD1,CASYDRGFSEAFF,TGTGCCAGTTATGACAGGGGTTTTTCTGAAGCTTTCTTT
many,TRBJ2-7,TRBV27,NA,CASSSIPLSYEQYF,TGTGCCAGCAGTTCTATCCCATTGTCCTACGAGCAGTACTTC
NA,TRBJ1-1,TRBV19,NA,CASSMVQNTEAFF,TGTGCCAGTAGTATGGTACAGAACACTGAAGCTTTCTTT
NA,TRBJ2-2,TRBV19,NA,CASTESNTGELFF,TGTGCCAGTACGGAATCGAACACCGGGGAGCTGTTTTTT
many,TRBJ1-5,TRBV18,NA,CASSPTGREGSNQPQHF,TGTGCCAGCTCACCCACCGGACGGGAGGGGAGCAATCAGCCCCAGCATTTT
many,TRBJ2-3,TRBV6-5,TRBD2,CASSLGTSPASTDTQYF,TGTGCCAGCAGTTTGGGGACTAGCCCAGCCTCCACAGATACGCAGTATTTT
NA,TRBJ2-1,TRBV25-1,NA,CASRGTGAGRWNEQFF,TGTGCCAGCAGAGGAACCGGGGCCGGGCGATGGAATGAGCAGTTCTTC
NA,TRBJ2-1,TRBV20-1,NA,CSARDIRWSYNEQFF,TGCAGTGCTAGAGATATCCGGTGGTCCTACAATGAGCAGTTCTTC